Below are 21 T cell receptor beta chains sequenced from a single sample in a study of CD8+CD57+ T cells in acquired aplastic anemia. Patients included in sequencing had previously demonstrated CD8+CD57+ cell expansion by flow cytometry. Genomic DNA templated the TCR beta VDJ and CDR3 profiling. TCRdb passed the reads through MiXCR, listing each CDR3 protein once. The sample yields 150,000 to 200,000 distinct CDR3 sequences, 55% to 65% seen once. Sequencing was performed on sorted CD4+, CD8+, or CD8+CD57+ T cells (not recorded which) from PBMCs. Receptors were obtained from a human donor with aplastic anemia.

This clonotype was seen more than once but under ten times. This chain joins TRBV2 and TRBJ2-6; D gene uncertain. The CDR3 contains 12 residues. Looked up from germline, CDR1 is SNHLY and CDR2 is FYNNEI. Between the trimmed V and J ends, which lost 11 bases and 2 bases, there was a span of 7 bases. In DNA form, the CDR3 reads TGTGCCTGCGAGGCTGGGGCCAACGTCCTGACTTTC. Its protein product is CACEAGANVLTF.

This clonotype occurred a few times. The V and J genes are TRBV5-6 and TRBJ1-5; D not certain. The CDR3 extends over 16 amino acids. V was trimmed by 0 bases and J by 2 bases, leaving 12 bases between them. Germline V gene data show CDR1 as SGHDT and CDR2 as YYEEEE. DNA for the CDR3: TGTGCCAGCAGCTTGGGTACAGCGCAAGGCAATCAGCCCCAGCATTTT. Translated: CASSLGTAQGNQPQHF.

The sample holds many counts of this clonotype. This rearrangement joins TRBV6-1 to TRBJ1-1; a weak D match, TRBD1 (6 bases). Trimming left V 6 bases short and J 2 bases short, with 13 bases between. Germline CDR1 MNHNS, CDR2 SASEGT. This CDR3 comprises 14 residues. CDR3: CASSVQGPNTEAFF. The CDR3 coding sequence is TGTGCCAGCAGCGTACAGGGCCCAAACACTGAAGCTTTCTTT.

The CDR3 loop reads CAVQAPTNYGYTF. CDR3 nucleotides: TGTGCCGTCCAAGCACCGACTAACTATGGCTACACCTTC. This sequence joins TRBV10-3 and TRBJ1-2, with D unresolved. Trimming removed 11 bases at V and 0 bases at J, with 13 bases between. This CDR3 is 13 amino acids long. CDR1 is ENHRY and CDR2 is SYGVKD in the germline V gene.

CDR3 nucleotides: TGCGCCAGCAGCTTGATCCGGGATTCACCCCTCCACTTT. It encodes CASSLIRDSPLHF. The chain is built from TRBV5-1 and TRBJ1-6, with D hard to call. Germline CDR1 reads SGHRS; CDR2 reads YFSETQ. This CDR3 is built from 13 residues. Trimming pared 1 base from V and 8 bases from J, leaving 7 bases between.

The chain combines TRBV24-1 with TRBJ2-1; tentatively, D is TRBD1 or TRBD2 (7 bases each). The V gene lost 6 bases and the J gene lost 10 bases, with 18 bases spanning the gap. The CDR3 extends over 14 amino acids. In germline, CDR1 is KGHDR, CDR2 SFDVKD. CDR3 residues: CATSTAGGVGEQFF. CDR3 nucleotides: TGTGCCACCAGTACCGCAGGGGGGGTGGGAGAGCAGTTCTTC.

The chain employs TRBV20-1 and TRBJ1-5, with 8 positions matching TRBD1. Germline-derived CDR1 and CDR2 are DFQATT and SNEGSKA (reference sequence). V gave up 5 bases and J gave up 0 bases; unmatched junction bases: 12. The CDR3 covers 17 residues. The CDR3 DNA follows: TGCAGTGCTGGTCCAATACAGGGGGAATGTAGCAATCAGCCCCAGCATTTT. This translates into CSAGPIQGECSNQPQHF.

J is TRBJ1-2 and V is TRBV19; tentative D call: TRBD1 (5 bases). Germline CDR1 is LNHDA and CDR2 is SQIVND (reference sequence). This CDR3 is 14 amino acids long. The V gene lost 5 bases and the J gene lost 2 bases, with 12 bases spanning the gap. CDR3 amino acids: CASSAAQGNYGYTF. As DNA, the CDR3 is TGTGCCAGTAGTGCTGCGCAGGGCAACTATGGCTACACCTTC.

Comments on this clonotype: It is likely a read error, because the conserved phenylalanine at the end of the CDR3 is missing. This chain uses TRBV29-1 with TRBJ1-1, with D possibly matching TRBD1 (6 bases). Trimming stripped 0 bases from V and 8 bases from J, with 13 bases between. In germline, CDR1 is SQVTM, CDR2 ANQGSEA. CDR3 length: 13 residues. Here the CDR3 reads CSVEDRDKFEAFY. In DNA form, the CDR3 reads TGCAGCGTTGAAGATCGGGACAAATTCGAAGCTTTCTAT.

This clonotype was picked up many times. The rearrangement links TRBV14 to TRBJ1-2; a possible D gene is TRBD1 (5 bases). Trimming took 0 bases from V and 0 from J, leaving 8 bases between them. Per the germline V gene, CDR1 is SGHDN and CDR2 is FVKESK. This CDR3 is 15 amino acids long. CDR3 amino acids: CASSQDVGANYGYTF. CDR3 DNA: TGTGCCAGCAGCCAAGATGTGGGGGCTAACTATGGCTACACCTTC.

The V call is TRBV25-1, the J call TRBJ2-2, with TRBD1 identical over 8 bases. After removal of 5 bases from V and 6 bases from J, the junction contained 8 bases not matched to a gene. Germline V CDR1 and CDR2: MGHDK, SYGVNS. CDR3 length: 15 residues. The CDR3 bases are TGTGCCAGCAGTACAACAGGGGGAAGGTCCGGGGAGCTGTTTTTT. As protein: CASSTTGGRSGELFF.

The rearrangement joins TRBV30 to TRBJ1-2, with D uncertain. This CDR3 has 12 amino acids. Trimming took off 2 bases at V and 10 bases at J, with 14 bases between the two ends. Germline values: CDR1 GTSNPN, CDR2 SVGIG (reference sequence). The CDR3 protein is CAWSSSAVDYTF. CDR3 coding DNA: TGTGCCTGGAGTTCGTCGGCAGTCGACTACACCTTC. The variable domain in full, with the rest retrieved from reference TRBV30 and TRBJ1-2, is SQTIHQWPATLVQPVGSPLSLECTVEGTSNPNLYWYRQAAGRGLQLLFYSVGIGQISSEVPQNLSASRPQDRQFILSSKKLLLSDSGFYLCAWSSSAVDYTFGSGTRLTVV.

V gene TRBV29-1 combines with J gene TRBJ2-7; weak D call: TRBD1 (6 bases). Per the germline V gene, CDR1 is SQVTM and CDR2 is ANQGSEA. This CDR3 is built from 12 residues. V was shortened by 7 bases and J by 1 base, with 11 bases between the two germline ends. CDR3 bases: TGCAGCGCCATAGACAGGTCCTACGAGCAGTACTTC. Translated, it gives CSAIDRSYEQYF.

The gene calls are TRBV19 and TRBJ1-5, with D possibly being TRBD1 (6 bases). Trimming stripped 4 bases from V and 7 bases from J, with 17 bases between. Germline V gives CDR1 LNHDA, CDR2 SQIVND (reference sequence). CDR3 length: 15 residues. DNA for the CDR3: TGTGCCAGTAGTACCCCGACAGGAGCAGGGCAGCCCCAGCATTTT. It is translated as CASSTPTGAGQPQHF.

This chain links TRBV20-1 with TRBJ2-7, with TRBD2 matching 11 bases. Germline CDR1 and CDR2: DFQATT and SNEGSKA (reference sequence). V lost 3 bases to trimming and J lost 2 bases; unmatched junction nucleotides: 9. The CDR3 loop spans 16 amino acids. Here the CDR3 reads CSASRLAGGYTYEQYF. The CDR3, as DNA: TGCAGTGCTAGTCGGCTAGCGGGAGGTTATACCTACGAGCAGTACTTC.

The chain has TRBV18 and TRBJ2-7; D unresolved. CDR3 length: 15 amino acids. The V end lost 1 base, the J end lost 6 bases, and 16 bases lay between the germline ends. Germline-derived CDR1 and CDR2 are KGHSH and LQKENI. CDR3 nucleotides: TGTGCCAGCTCACCACGCGATGGGGTAGCCGTCGAGCAGTACTTC. Translating gives CASSPRDGVAVEQYF.

The chain couples TRBV18 to TRBJ1-2; D remains ambiguous. The V gene's germline CDR1 is KGHSH and CDR2 LQKENI. The CDR3 has 13 residues. The V end was cut by 2 bases, the J end by 0 bases, with 4 bases between. The CDR3 sequence: CASSPEANYGYTF. CDR3 DNA: TGTGCCAGCTCACCAGAAGCTAACTATGGCTACACCTTC. Full variable domain (outside the CDR3, taken from reference TRBV18 and TRBJ1-2): NAGVMQNPRHLVRRRGQEARLRCSPMKGHSHVYWYRQLPEEGLKFMVYLQKENIIDESGMPKERFSAEFPKEGPSILRIQQVVRGDSAAYFCASSPEANYGYTFGSGTRLTVV.

Here the CDR3 DNA reads TGTGCCAGCAGCGTAGAATCGAGTGAAGCTATGAGCAATCAGCCCCAGCATTTT. Encoded protein: CASSVESSEAMSNQPQHF. The gene calls are TRBV9 and TRBJ1-5; D remains unclear. The V end lost 0 bases, the J end lost 1 base, and 17 bases lay between the germline ends. Germline V gene sequence: CDR1 SGDLS, CDR2 YYNGEE. This CDR3 has 18 amino acids.

This sequence joins TRBV7-6 and TRBJ2-5, with TRBD1 identical over 7 bases. Germline values: CDR1 SGHVS, CDR2 FNYEAQ. The CDR3 totals 15 residues. V trimming: 5 bases; J trimming: 1 base; junction bases outside the gene matches: 7. In DNA form, the CDR3 reads TGTGCCAGCAGCCGAAACTCAGGGGGCCAAGAGACCCAGTACTTC. Its translation: CASSRNSGGQETQYF.

The J gene is TRBJ1-5, the V gene TRBV15, with a tentative D call TRBD1 (5 bases). Trimming cost V 1 base and J 3 bases, with 10 bases left between them. The CDR3 extends over 15 amino acids. Per the germline V gene, CDR1 is LNHNV and CDR2 is YYDKDF (reference sequence). CDR3 loop: CATSRGGHTNQPQHF. As DNA, the CDR3 is TGTGCCACCAGCAGAGGGGGCCATACCAATCAGCCCCAGCATTTT.

This clonotype has just a few counts. V usage is TRBV5-8 and J usage is TRBJ2-7; weak D call: TRBD2 (5 bases). Germline V gene lookup returns CDR1 SGHTS and CDR2 YDEGEE. This CDR3 has 13 amino acids. V was clipped by 2 bases and J by 3 bases, with 9 bases between them. CDR3 DNA: TGTGCCAGCAGCTTAGAGGGCCGCTACGAGCAGTACTTC. Amino acids: CASSLEGRYEQYF.